Below, 20 T cell receptor beta chains from the same sample are listed, as sequenced in a study of PD-1 blockade in mismatch repair-deficient tumors. TCRdb keeps only in-frame clones here, not all; method: immunoSEQ multiplex PCR. Here the sample spans approximately 100,000 clones, 70% to 85% being singletons. Sequencing was performed on peripheral blood, taken roughly 35 weeks after starting pembrolizumab. Receptor source: an adult with mismatch repair-deficient cancer.

J is TRBJ2-5 and V is TRBV7-6; no definite D call. Trimming cost V 0 bases and J 4 bases, with 3 bases left between them. This CDR3 has 12 residues. CDR1 and CDR2 from the germline V gene are SGHVS and FNYEAQ. The CDR3 DNA reads TGTGCCAGCAGCTTAGCTGGAGAGACCCAGTACTTC. Protein product: CASSLAGETQYF. The full variable domain, rest sourced from reference TRBV7-6 and TRBJ2-5, is GAGVSQSPRYKVTKRGQDVALRCDPISGHVSLYWYRQALGQGPEFLTYFNYEAQQDKSGLPNDRFSAERPEGSISTLTIQRTEQRDSAMYRCASSLAGETQYFGPGTRLLVL.

Only a few counts were recorded for this clone. The chain combines TRBV7-9 with TRBJ2-7; D call uncertain. The germline V and J ends were trimmed by 5 bases and 3 bases, with 17 bases remaining between them. The CDR3 loop spans 15 amino acids. The V gene's germline CDR1 is SEHNR and CDR2 FQNEAQ (reference sequence). The CDR3 DNA is TGTGCCAGCAGCCCAAAGGTCCGGATTGGCTACGAGCAGTACTTC. Encoded protein: CASSPKVRIGYEQYF.

The V call is TRBV7-2, the J call TRBJ2-1; D tentatively reads TRBD1 or TRBD2 (6 bases each). There are 16 residues in the CDR3. With 5 bases removed from V and 4 bases from J, the gap between germline ends came to 18 bases. Germline V lookup: CDR1 SGHTA, CDR2 FQGNSA. This CDR3 reads CASSLGQLGGYNEQFF. As DNA, the CDR3 is TGTGCCAGCAGCCTTGGACAGCTTGGGGGGTACAATGAGCAGTTCTTC.

The V call is TRBV11-3, the J call TRBJ2-1, with D perhaps TRBD1 (6 bases). In germline, CDR1 is SGHNT, CDR2 YENEEA. Trimming took off 5 bases at V and 5 bases at J, with 22 bases between the two ends. This CDR3 region has 17 residues. CDR3 coding DNA: TGTGCCAGCAGCACTAGTCCTAAGGGACATCACAACAATGAGCAGTTCTTC. Amino acids: CASSTSPKGHHNNEQFF.

The chain has TRBV19 and TRBJ2-7; 10 bases fit TRBD1. This CDR3 is built from 13 residues. Germline loops: CDR1 LNHDA, CDR2 SQIVND (reference sequence). The ends lost 4 bases at V and 6 bases at J; junction bases unmatched: 3. CDR3 nucleotide sequence: TGTGCCAGTAGTACCGGGACAGGGGCCGAGCAGTACTTC. Amino acid sequence: CASSTGTGAEQYF.

This clone has at least ten counts. The chain joins TRBV25-1 to TRBJ1-2; no firm D call. Trimming removed 8 bases from V and 2 bases from J, with 12 bases in between. The CDR3 has 13 amino acids. Germline V lookup: CDR1 MGHDK, CDR2 SYGVNS. In DNA form, the CDR3 reads TGTGCCAGCGCCGGTAGGTCCAACTATGGCTACACCTTC. This sequence encodes CASAGRSNYGYTF.

This clone has a single count. The V call is TRBV5-6, the J call TRBJ2-7; D unclear. Between the trimmed V and J ends, which lost 0 bases and 0 bases, there was a span of 10 bases. There are 15 residues in the CDR3. Germline CDR1 and CDR2: SGHDT and YYEEEE. The CDR3 DNA reads as TGTGCCAGCAGCTTGGTGTGGTCGAGCTCCTACGAGCAGTACTTC. This gives the protein CASSLVWSSSYEQYF.

The chain joins TRBV27 to TRBJ2-1, with 9 nucleotides matching TRBD1. The V gene's germline CDR1 is MNHEY and CDR2 SMNVEV (reference sequence). The V segment lost 6 bases and the J segment 9 bases; nucleotides outside the gene matches: 12. The CDR3 runs 15 residues. DNA of the CDR3: TGTGCCAGCAGGCCCTTAGGACAGGGGTTGGGTGAGCAGTTCTTC. Its protein product is CASRPLGQGLGEQFF.

The V call is TRBV14, the J call TRBJ2-7; 7 bases match TRBD2. The V and J ends lost 8 bases and 0 bases, in that order; junction bases with no gene match: 1. Germline loops: CDR1 SGHDN, CDR2 FVKESK. The CDR3 consists of 12 residues. CDR3 in amino acids: CASAGVSYEQYF. DNA for the CDR3: TGTGCCAGCGCGGGAGTCTCCTACGAGCAGTACTTC.

The chain has TRBV11-1 and TRBJ1-1, with 9 bases fitting TRBD1. This CDR3 is 17 amino acids long. Looked up from germline, CDR1 is SGHAT and CDR2 is FQDESV (reference sequence). V shed 5 bases and J 2 bases; nucleotides not matched to a gene: 12. The CDR3 here is CASSKPTGGQANTEAFF. CDR3 coding DNA: TGTGCCAGCAGCAAGCCCACAGGGGGCCAAGCCAACACTGAAGCTTTCTTT.

The V and J genes are TRBV30 and TRBJ2-7; D could derive from TRBD1 or TRBD2 (5 bases each). V was clipped by 3 bases and J by 3 bases, with 15 bases between them. CDR3 size: 14 residues. Germline-derived CDR1 and CDR2 are GTSNPN and SVGIG (reference sequence). The CDR3 loop is CAWRGAFGGYEQYF. The DNA for the CDR3 is TGTGCCTGGAGAGGGGCTTTTGGGGGCTACGAGCAGTACTTC.

This chain links TRBV27 with TRBJ2-1, with D perhaps matching TRBD2 (6 bases). The CDR3 length is 16 residues. V was trimmed by 4 bases and J by 0 bases, leaving 13 bases between them. Germline CDR1 is MNHEY and CDR2 is SMNVEV (reference sequence). DNA of the CDR3: TGTGCCAGCAGTTCACAGCGGGTTTTCTCCTACAATGAGCAGTTCTTC. This sequence encodes CASSSQRVFSYNEQFF.

The chain uses TRBV19 and TRBJ2-4; no reliable D call. This CDR3 region has 12 residues. Trimming removed 6 bases at V and 9 bases at J, with 12 bases between. The germline V gene encodes CDR1 LNHDA and CDR2 SQIVND (reference sequence). CDR3: CASRLQFGIQYF. The DNA of the CDR3 is TGTGCCAGTAGACTGCAATTTGGCATTCAGTACTTC.

This clone was seen just once. V and J are TRBV5-6 and TRBJ2-1; a possible D gene is TRBD2 (5 bases). The germline V and J ends were trimmed by 2 bases and 0 bases, with 12 bases remaining between them. The length of the CDR3 is 16 residues. The germline V gene has CDR1 SGHDT and CDR2 YYEEEE. The CDR3 bases are TGTGCCAGCAGCTTACGTCGGCGGGTCTCCTACAATGAGCAGTTCTTC. Translating gives CASSLRRRVSYNEQFF.

This chain uses TRBV9 with TRBJ1-1; D is undetermined. Deletions cut 0 bases from V and 1 base from J, with 7 bases between. This CDR3 has 14 residues. The germline V gene has CDR1 SGDLS and CDR2 YYNGEE. The CDR3 here is CASSVASRNTEAFF. CDR3 DNA sequence: TGTGCCAGCAGCGTAGCTTCAAGGAACACTGAAGCTTTCTTT.

This sequence joins TRBV10-3 and TRBJ2-7; perhaps TRBD2 as D (6 bases). The CDR3 runs to 16 residues. From germline, CDR1 is ENHRY and CDR2 SYGVKD. With 0 bases removed from V and 0 bases from J, the gap between germline ends came to 12 bases. The CDR3 bases are TGTGCCATCAGTGAGTCAGGGACTCAGAGCTCCTACGAGCAGTACTTC. Its protein product is CAISESGTQSSYEQYF.

The J gene is TRBJ1-1, the V gene TRBV18; 7 positions agree with TRBD1. The ends lost 5 bases at V and 1 base at J; junction bases unmatched: 4. This CDR3 has 14 residues. Germline V gene sequence: CDR1 KGHSH, CDR2 LQKENI. CDR3 in amino acids: CASSMGQTNTEAFF. The CDR3 nucleotides read TGTGCCAGCTCAATGGGACAGACGAACACTGAAGCTTTCTTT.

About this clone: Other DNA sequences in the sample encode the same CDR3. The genes are TRBV11-2 and TRBJ2-7; 7 bases match TRBD2. The CDR3 length is 14 residues. Trimming at V came to 5 bases and at J to 4 bases, leaving 8 bases not matched to a gene. Germline-derived CDR1 and CDR2 are SGHAT and FQNNGV. The CDR3 DNA reads as TGTGCCAGCAGCCTAGGCGGGAGAGGATACGAGCAGTACTTC. Amino acids: CASSLGGRGYEQYF.

The genes are TRBV11-3 and TRBJ2-5, with 11 bases that match TRBD2. In germline, CDR1 is SGHNT, CDR2 YENEEA. The CDR3 has 17 residues. The V segment lost 4 bases and the J segment 8 bases; nucleotides outside the gene matches: 15. The CDR3 spells CASSSAGTSGWGITQYF. The CDR3 DNA sequence: TGTGCCAGCAGCTCGGCCGGGACTAGCGGCTGGGGAATCACCCAGTACTTC.

This chain uses TRBV7-8 with TRBJ2-5; 8 bases line up with TRBD2. CDR1 is SGHVS, CDR2 FQNEAQ, per germline. This CDR3 has 15 residues. Trimming at V came to 8 bases and at J to 4 bases, leaving 12 bases not matched to a gene. CDR3 bases: TGTGCCAGCTTACGGGGGGGAGTTCCTCCAGAGACCCAGTACTTC. As protein: CASLRGGVPPETQYF.